These 2 T cell receptor beta chains came from one sample sequenced in a study of T-cell reconstitution after alpha-beta-depleted transplantation in children. During its preparation, the TCRbeta library received unique molecular identifiers. TCRdb re-derived calls from the PCR reads in MiXCR, one entry per CDR3 protein. The sample consists of some 290,000 distinct CDR3 sequences, about 10% of them appearing once. Material: PBMCs from the stem cell graft donor, obtained from the stem cell graft. The origin of the receptors is a human donor who donated a stem cell graft to a child with SCID.

Details on this clonotype: This may come from a read error, since a much larger clone is one base off. The chain links TRBV5-1 to TRBJ2-1, with 7 bases aligning to TRBD2. The germline CDR1 and CDR2 sequences are SGHRS and YFSETQ. V trimming: 0 bases; J trimming: 3 bases; junction bases outside the gene matches: 9. CDR3 length: 17 residues. The CDR3 nucleotides are TGCGCCAGCAGCTTGGCGCTAGCGGTGGGGGTCTACAATGAGCAGTTCTTC. Translation gives CASSLALAVGVYNEQFF.

The chain recombines TRBV5-1 with TRBJ1-4, with 9 nucleotides matching TRBD1. V dropped 4 bases and J dropped 4; count of bases not matched to a gene: 2. CDR3 size: 14 residues. The germline V gene encodes CDR1 SGHRS and CDR2 YFSETQ. In DNA form, the CDR3 reads TGCGCCAGCAGCGAGGGACAGGGTAATGAAAAACTGTTTTTT. Translated, it gives CASSEGQGNEKLFF.